These 8 T cell receptor beta chains share one sample of origin, sequenced in a study of T cell changes during pregnancy in multiple sclerosis (dated by TCRdb to about 2019). Receptor amplification or capture employed the immunoSEQ multiplex PCR assay. In TCRdb, the immuneACCESS table is reduced to in-frame sequences with V and J assigned. These tables do not hold every clone; where another copy was compared, an unresolved V gene accounts for under half, and the others remain unexplained. The sample records tens of thousands of clones, 85% to 95% of which are singletons. The ten largest clonotypes hold about 8% of the sample. The material was CD8+ T cells from peripheral blood mononuclear cells, obtained in the third trimester of pregnancy. The receptor source for this set is a female donor with multiple sclerosis, enrolled in a pregnancy study.

This chain connects TRBV19 to TRBJ1-4, with TRBD1 as a possible D gene (6 bases). V was pared by 5 bases and J by 4 bases, with 11 bases between. The CDR3 has 14 residues. The germline CDR1 and CDR2 sequences are LNHDA and SQIVND (reference sequence). The CDR3 sequence is CASSLGQYNEKLFF. The CDR3 nucleotides read TGTGCCAGTAGTCTCGGACAGTATAATGAAAAACTGTTTTTT.

The V gene is TRBV19, the J gene TRBJ2-3, with D tentatively TRBD1 (6 bases). The V gene's germline CDR1 is LNHDA and CDR2 SQIVND (reference sequence). The CDR3 loop spans 14 amino acids. V lost 3 bases and J 3 bases, leaving 10 bases between the germline ends. The CDR3 region is CASSMLGATDTQYF. CDR3 sequence (DNA): TGTGCCAGTAGTATGTTGGGGGCGACAGATACGCAGTATTTT. Using reference TRBV19 and TRBJ2-3 for the parts outside the CDR3, the full variable domain is DGGITQSPKYLFRKEGQNVTLSCEQNLNHDAMYWYRQDPGQGLRLIYYSQIVNDFQKGDIAEGYSVSREKKESFPLTVTSAQKNPTAFYLCASSMLGATDTQYFGPGTRLTVL.

This chain uses TRBV5-6 with TRBJ2-5; D might be TRBD1 (6 bases). The CDR3 totals 13 residues. Germline V gene sequence: CDR1 SGHDT, CDR2 YYEEEE. V was pared by 6 bases and J by 10 bases, with 19 bases between. The CDR3, as DNA: TGTGCCAGCAATCCGACAGGTGGGGGTGACCAGTACTTC. Residues: CASNPTGGGDQYF. The entire variable domain, with the rest obtained from reference TRBV5-6 and TRBJ2-5, is as follows: DAGVTQSPTHLIKTRGQQVTLRCSPKSGHDTVSWYQQALGQGPQFIFQYYEEEERQRGNFPDRFSGHQFPNYSSELNVNALLLGDSALYLCASNPTGGGDQYFGPGTRLLVL.

This clone was picked up one time. This chain uses TRBV6-6 with TRBJ2-7; 10 positions agree with TRBD1. V gave up 3 bases and J gave up 5 bases; unmatched junction bases: 10. The V gene's germline CDR1 is MNHNY and CDR2 SVGAGI (reference sequence). This CDR3 contains 16 residues. CDR3 sequence reads: CASSYQRDRGLHEQYF. As DNA, the CDR3 is TGTGCCAGCAGTTATCAGCGGGACAGGGGTCTCCACGAGCAGTACTTC.

V usage is TRBV13 and J usage is TRBJ2-2, with a possible D match to TRBD2 (5 bases). Germline loops: CDR1 PRHDT, CDR2 FYEKMQ (reference sequence). This CDR3 comprises 14 residues. Between the trimmed V and J ends, which lost 5 bases and 1 base, there was a span of 8 bases. DNA of the CDR3: TGTGCCAGCAGCCTCCGGGGGAACACCGGGGAGCTGTTTTTT. Encoded protein: CASSLRGNTGELFF.

The chain is built from TRBV29-1 and TRBJ2-7, with 7 bases fitting TRBD2. Germline assignment: CDR1 SQVTM and CDR2 ANQGSEA. V was pared by 7 bases and J by 0 bases, with 6 bases of the junction left unmatched. The CDR3 spans 13 residues. As DNA, the CDR3 is TGCAGCGCCCTCCTAGCGGACTCCTACGAGCAGTACTTC. Translated, it gives CSALLADSYEQYF.

CDR3 DNA: TGCGCCAGCAGCCAAGCCTCAGATAACACTGAAGCTTTCTTT. Protein sequence: CASSQASDNTEAFF. This chain uses TRBV4-1 with TRBJ1-1; D is unclear. Germline values: CDR1 MGHRA, CDR2 YSYEKL. Trimming stripped 1 base from V and 2 bases from J, with 8 bases between. The CDR3 totals 14 residues.

This clone was counted a single time. The chain is built from TRBV19 and TRBJ2-1; 7 bases are shared with TRBD1. J gave up 9 bases and V 5 bases, and 4 bases lay outside the gene matches. This CDR3 region has 12 residues. The V gene's germline CDR1 is LNHDA and CDR2 SQIVND (reference sequence). The CDR3 protein is CASSWDSREQFF. Written as DNA, the CDR3 is TGTGCCAGTAGTTGGGACAGCCGTGAGCAGTTCTTC.